Presented here are 16 T cell receptor beta chains from one specimen sequenced in a study of shared clonotypes between healthy human individuals. Only in-frame clones appear in the TCRdb table, and some are missing; sequencing was by immunoSEQ multiplex PCR. The sample holds 2 million to 3 million clones, 90% to 95% seen once. The material sequenced was naive CD4+ T cells sorted from blood. Regarding subset: CD45RA+ positively selected. The source is a man between 18 and 29 years old in good health.

The V call is TRBV20-1, the J call TRBJ1-2; D is ambiguous. Trimming pared 6 bases from V and 8 bases from J, leaving 13 bases between. The CDR3 spans 11 residues. In germline, CDR1 is DFQATT, CDR2 SNEGSKA (reference sequence). The CDR3 DNA sequence: TGCAGTGCCCTGGAGGGTACGGGCTACACCTTC. Translated, it gives CSALEGTGYTF.

CDR3 in amino acids: CASREAAITEAFF. CDR3 DNA: TGTGCCAGCAGGGAGGCCGCGATAACTGAAGCTTTCTTT. This rearrangement joins TRBV28 to TRBJ1-1; D is unclear. The V end was cut by 6 bases, the J end by 5 bases, with 13 bases between. CDR3 length: 13 amino acids. The V gene's germline CDR1 is MDHEN and CDR2 SYDVKM.

This rearrangement joins TRBV30 to TRBJ2-3; TRBD2 matches 8 bases. This CDR3 is built from 16 residues. Germline-derived CDR1 and CDR2 are GTSNPN and SVGIG (reference sequence). The junction had 8 bases not matched to a gene; V was cut back by 3 bases and J by 0 bases. The CDR3 DNA reads TGTGCCTGGAGGACTAAGCGGGGGCCTAGCACAGATACGCAGTATTTT. Its protein product is CAWRTKRGPSTDTQYF. Supplemented by reference TRBV30 and TRBJ2-3, the full variable domain reads SQTIHQWPATLVQPVGSPLSLECTVEGTSNPNLYWYRQAAGRGLQLLFYSVGIGQISSEVPQNLSASRPQDRQFILSSKKLLLSDSGFYLCAWRTKRGPSTDTQYFGPGTRLTVL.

The rearrangement joins TRBV10-3 to TRBJ1-2, with D unclear. Trimming shortened V by 0 bases and J by 2 bases, and 16 bases separated the two germline ends. This CDR3 region has 17 residues. Germline CDR1 is ENHRY and CDR2 is SYGVKD. The CDR3 DNA follows: TGTGCCATCAGTGAGTCTTTTGACCGCTCTCAGAACTATGGCTACACCTTC. Amino acid sequence: CAISESFDRSQNYGYTF.

The chain links TRBV6-5 to TRBJ1-2, with D perhaps matching TRBD1 (6 bases). V lost 0 bases and J 4 bases, leaving 15 bases between the germline ends. Germline CDR1 is MNHEY and CDR2 is SVGAGI. This CDR3 comprises 16 residues. The CDR3 loop reads CASSYSGYRAVYGYTF. CDR3 sequence (DNA): TGTGCCAGCAGTTACTCGGGGTACAGGGCCGTCTATGGCTACACCTTC.

The V gene is TRBV2, the J gene TRBJ2-3; TRBD2 aligns across 14 bases. The CDR3 covers 16 residues. Looked up from germline, CDR1 is SNHLY and CDR2 is FYNNEI. Unmatched junction bases numbered 3, after V lost 1 base and J lost 6 bases. The CDR3 nucleotides are TGTGCCAGCAGTGAAGAGGGGACTAGCGGGGGTGATACGCAGTATTTT. As protein: CASSEEGTSGGDTQYF.

V usage is TRBV19 and J usage is TRBJ2-1, with D possibly being TRBD2 (7 bases). CDR3 length: 16 residues. V shed 7 bases and J shed 6 bases, with 22 bases lying between them. Per germline, CDR1 LNHDA and CDR2 SQIVND (reference sequence). CDR3 amino acids: CASTLRGGATTNEQFF. CDR3 sequence (DNA): TGTGCCAGTACCCTTAGGGGGGGAGCCACAACCAATGAGCAGTTCTTC. The whole variable domain, remainder taken from reference TRBV19 and TRBJ2-1, is DGGITQSPKYLFRKEGQNVTLSCEQNLNHDAMYWYRQDPGQGLRLIYYSQIVNDFQKGDIAEGYSVSREKKESFPLTVTSAQKNPTAFYLCASTLRGGATTNEQFFGPGTRLTVL.

Of note for this clone: In the same sample, other DNA sequences code for this CDR3. This chain connects TRBV11-2 to TRBJ1-1; D gene ambiguous. CDR3 length equals 13 residues. V lost 5 bases, J lost 1 base, and 8 bases lay in between. From germline, CDR1 is SGHAT and CDR2 FQNNGV. The CDR3 protein is CASSLRANTEAFF. CDR3 in DNA: TGTGCCAGCAGCCTTAGAGCGAACACTGAAGCTTTCTTT.

The chain joins TRBV14 to TRBJ1-5; maybe TRBD1 (5 bases). The CDR3 loop spans 15 amino acids. Germline CDR1 and CDR2: SGHDN and FVKESK. The V gene lost 7 bases and the J gene lost 3 bases, with 16 bases spanning the gap. The CDR3 sequence: CASTKGPSHNQPQHF. The CDR3 region has the DNA TGTGCCAGCACAAAGGGACCGAGTCACAATCAGCCCCAGCATTTT.

The chain is built from TRBV5-1 and TRBJ2-5; no clear D gene. There are 14 residues in the CDR3. The germline V gene has CDR1 SGHRS and CDR2 YFSETQ. With 1 base removed from V and 1 base from J, the gap between germline ends came to 8 bases. Here the CDR3 DNA reads TGCGCCAGCAGCTTGTCGGACCTCCAAGAGACCCAGTACTTC. Translated, it gives CASSLSDLQETQYF.

Concerning this clone: The sample has other DNA sequences that encode this CDR3 too. This sequence joins TRBV10-3 and TRBJ2-3; D unclear. CDR1 is ENHRY, CDR2 SYGVKD, per germline. This CDR3 region has 13 residues. The V end lost 0 bases, the J end lost 1 base, and 2 bases lay between the germline ends. The CDR3 here is CAISESGTDTQYF. In nucleotides, the CDR3 is TGTGCCATCAGTGAGTCAGGCACAGATACGCAGTATTTT.

This chain connects TRBV16 to TRBJ1-4, with D perhaps matching TRBD1 (6 bases). V was pared by 8 bases and J by 8 bases, with 21 bases between. Germline values: CDR1 KGHSY, CDR2 FQNENV. The CDR3 consists of 15 residues. The CDR3 is CASCRRGARGEKLFF. For the CDR3, the DNA is TGTGCCAGCTGCCGGCGGGGGGCGCGAGGGGAAAAACTGTTTTTT.

This chain links TRBV9 with TRBJ2-7; 7 bases match TRBD2. CDR1 and CDR2 (germline): SGDLS, YYNGEE. The CDR3 contains 15 residues. Trimming at V came to 0 bases and at J to 5 bases, leaving 8 bases not matched to a gene. CDR3 sequence reads: CASSVAGEGLHEQYF. The CDR3 nucleotides are TGTGCCAGCAGCGTAGCCGGGGAGGGGCTTCACGAGCAGTACTTC. Complete variable domain (other parts from reference TRBV9 and TRBJ2-7): DSGVTQTPKHLITATGQRVTLRCSPRSGDLSVYWYQQSLDQGLQFLIQYYNGEERAKGNILERFSAQQFPDLHSELNLSSLELGDSALYFCASSVAGEGLHEQYFGPGTRLTVT.

This clone turned up a few times. The V and J genes are TRBV9 and TRBJ1-5, with D perhaps TRBD1 (5 bases). V gave up 0 bases and J gave up 7 bases, with 14 bases separating them. The CDR3 sequence is 15 residues long. Germline lookup yields CDR1 SGDLS and CDR2 YYNGEE. For the CDR3, the DNA is TGTGCCAGCAGCGTAGATGGGGCCCATGGACAGCCCCAGCATTTT. It yields the protein CASSVDGAHGQPQHF.

With respect to this clone: Additional DNA sequences in this sample encode the identical CDR3. The V and J genes are TRBV9 and TRBJ2-7; no reliable D call. V lost 0 bases, J lost 1 base, and 8 bases lay in between. Germline values: CDR1 SGDLS, CDR2 YYNGEE. CDR3 length: 14 amino acids. CDR3 residues: CASSVGTHSYEQYF. CDR3 in DNA: TGTGCCAGCAGCGTAGGCACACATTCCTACGAGCAGTACTTC.

The chain uses TRBV29-1 and TRBJ2-5; D might be TRBD1 (5 bases). CDR1 SQVTM and CDR2 ANQGSEA come from the germline V gene. Trimming removed 1 base from V and 4 bases from J, with 10 bases in between. The CDR3 has 13 amino acids. The chain's CDR3 is CSVEVHQGETQYF. CDR3 in DNA: TGCAGCGTTGAAGTACATCAGGGAGAGACCCAGTACTTC.